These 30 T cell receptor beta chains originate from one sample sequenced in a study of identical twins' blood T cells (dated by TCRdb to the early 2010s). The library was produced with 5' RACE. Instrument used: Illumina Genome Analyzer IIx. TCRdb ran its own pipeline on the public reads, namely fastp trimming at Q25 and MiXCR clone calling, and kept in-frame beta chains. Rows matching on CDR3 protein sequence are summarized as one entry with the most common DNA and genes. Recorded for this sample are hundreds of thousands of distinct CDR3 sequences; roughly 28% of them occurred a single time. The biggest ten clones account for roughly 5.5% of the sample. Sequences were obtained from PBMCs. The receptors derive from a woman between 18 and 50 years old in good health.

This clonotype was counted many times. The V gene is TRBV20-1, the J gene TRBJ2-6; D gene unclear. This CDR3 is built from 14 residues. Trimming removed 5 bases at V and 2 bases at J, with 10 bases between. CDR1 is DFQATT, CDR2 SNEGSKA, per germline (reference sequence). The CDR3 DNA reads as TGCAGTGCTTATGACGGACCTGGGGCCAACGTCCTGACTTTC. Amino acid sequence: CSAYDGPGANVLTF.

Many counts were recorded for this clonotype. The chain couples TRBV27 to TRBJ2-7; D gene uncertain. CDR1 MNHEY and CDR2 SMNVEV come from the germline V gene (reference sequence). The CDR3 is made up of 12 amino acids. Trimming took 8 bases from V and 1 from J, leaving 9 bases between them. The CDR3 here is CASFSASYEQYF. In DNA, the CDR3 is TGTGCCAGCTTTTCAGCGTCCTACGAGCAGTACTTC.

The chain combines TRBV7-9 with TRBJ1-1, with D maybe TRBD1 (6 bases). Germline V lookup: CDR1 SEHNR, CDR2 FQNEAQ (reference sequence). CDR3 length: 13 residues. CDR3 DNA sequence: TGTGGCCTGAGGGGGGGAGCGAACACTGAAGCTTTCTTT. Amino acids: CGLRGGANTEAFF. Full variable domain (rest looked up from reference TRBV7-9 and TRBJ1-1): DTGVSQNPRHKITKRGQNVTFRCDPISEHNRLYWYRQTLGQGPEFLTYFQNEAQLEKSRLLSDRFSAERPKGSFSTLEIQRTEQGDSAMYLCGLRGGANTEAFFGQGTRLTVV.

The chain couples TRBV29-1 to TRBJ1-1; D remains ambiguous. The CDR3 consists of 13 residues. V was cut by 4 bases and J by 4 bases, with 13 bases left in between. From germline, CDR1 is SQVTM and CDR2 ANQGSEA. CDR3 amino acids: CSVVWQPSTEAFF. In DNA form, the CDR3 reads TGCAGCGTTGTGTGGCAGCCGAGCACTGAAGCTTTCTTT.

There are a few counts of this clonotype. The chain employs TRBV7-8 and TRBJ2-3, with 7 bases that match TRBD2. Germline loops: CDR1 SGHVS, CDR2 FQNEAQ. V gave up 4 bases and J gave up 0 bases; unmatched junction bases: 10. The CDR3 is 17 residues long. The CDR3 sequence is CASSSWGGPSSTDTQYF. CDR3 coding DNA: TGTGCCAGCAGCTCCTGGGGAGGGCCATCTAGCACAGATACGCAGTATTTT.

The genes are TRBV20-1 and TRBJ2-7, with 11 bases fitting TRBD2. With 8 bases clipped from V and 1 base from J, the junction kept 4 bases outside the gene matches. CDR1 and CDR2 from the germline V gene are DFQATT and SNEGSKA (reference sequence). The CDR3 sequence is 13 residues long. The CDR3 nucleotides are TGCAGTCTGGGGACTAGCGGATCCTACGAGCAGTACTTC. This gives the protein CSLGTSGSYEQYF.

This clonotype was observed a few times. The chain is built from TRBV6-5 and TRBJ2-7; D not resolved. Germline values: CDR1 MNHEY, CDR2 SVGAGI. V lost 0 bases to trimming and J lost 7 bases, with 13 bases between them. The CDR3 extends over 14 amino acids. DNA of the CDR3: TGTGCCAGCAGTTACTCCCTCACGGCTGGAGAGCAGTACTTC. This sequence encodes CASSYSLTAGEQYF.

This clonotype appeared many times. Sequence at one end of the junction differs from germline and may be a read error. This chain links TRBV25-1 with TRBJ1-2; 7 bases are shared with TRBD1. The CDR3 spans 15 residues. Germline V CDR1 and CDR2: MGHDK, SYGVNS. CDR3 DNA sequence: TGTGCCAGCAGTCAATACTACGGGGACAGCTATGGCTACACCTTC. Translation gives CASSQYYGDSYGYTF.

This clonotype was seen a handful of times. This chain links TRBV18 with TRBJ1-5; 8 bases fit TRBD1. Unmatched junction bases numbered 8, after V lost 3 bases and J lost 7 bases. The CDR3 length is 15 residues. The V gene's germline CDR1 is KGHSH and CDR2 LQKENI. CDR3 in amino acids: CASSPQGALGQPQHF. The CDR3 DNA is TGTGCCAGCTCACCGCAGGGGGCGCTTGGGCAGCCCCAGCATTTT. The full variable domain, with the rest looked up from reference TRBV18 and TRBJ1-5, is NAGVMQNPRHLVRRRGQEARLRCSPMKGHSHVYWYRQLPEEGLKFMVYLQKENIIDESGMPKERFSAEFPKEGPSILRIQQVVRGDSAAYFCASSPQGALGQPQHFGDGTRLSIL.

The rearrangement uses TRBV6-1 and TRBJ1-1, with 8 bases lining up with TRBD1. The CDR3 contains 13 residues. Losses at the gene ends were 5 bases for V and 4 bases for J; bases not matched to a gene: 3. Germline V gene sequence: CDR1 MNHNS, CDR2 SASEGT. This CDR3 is CASSKDRGTEAFF. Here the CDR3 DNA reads TGTGCCAGCAGTAAAGACAGGGGCACTGAAGCTTTCTTT.

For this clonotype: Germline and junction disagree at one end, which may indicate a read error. The DNA for the CDR3 is TGTGCCAGTAGTTCAGGGACTAGCGGAGCCACAGATACACAGTATTTT. Its translation: CASSSGTSGATDTQYF. The chain couples TRBV19 to TRBJ2-3, with 11 nucleotides matching TRBD2. CDR3 length: 16 amino acids. CDR1 is LNHDA and CDR2 is SQIVND in the germline V gene (reference sequence).

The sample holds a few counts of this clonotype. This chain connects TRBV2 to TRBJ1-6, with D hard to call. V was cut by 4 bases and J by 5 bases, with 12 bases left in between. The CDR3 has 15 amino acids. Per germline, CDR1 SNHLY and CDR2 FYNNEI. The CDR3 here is CASSGSGQDNSPLHF. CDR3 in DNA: TGTGCCAGCAGTGGGTCTGGGCAGGATAATTCACCCCTCCACTTT.

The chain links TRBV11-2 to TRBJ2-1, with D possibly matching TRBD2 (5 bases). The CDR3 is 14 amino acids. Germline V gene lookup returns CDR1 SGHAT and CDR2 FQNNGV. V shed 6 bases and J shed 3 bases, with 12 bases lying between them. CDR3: CASRRTEDYNEQFF. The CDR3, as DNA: TGTGCCAGCAGACGCACGGAGGACTACAATGAGCAGTTCTTC.

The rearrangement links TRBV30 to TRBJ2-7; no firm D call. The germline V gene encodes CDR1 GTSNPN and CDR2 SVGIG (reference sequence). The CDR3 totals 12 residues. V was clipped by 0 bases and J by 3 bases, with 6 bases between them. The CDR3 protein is CAWSVDGYEQYF. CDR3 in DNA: TGTGCCTGGAGTGTCGACGGCTACGAGCAGTACTTC.

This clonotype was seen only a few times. In DNA, the CDR3 is TGTGCCAGCAGCCCCTTCTCCGGGACAGGGGCTGAAGCTTTCTTT. Protein product: CASSPFSGTGAEAFF. This chain links TRBV5-5 with TRBJ1-1, with 10 bases lining up with TRBD1. V was pared by 4 bases and J by 6 bases, with 9 bases of the junction left unmatched. CDR1 and CDR2 from the germline V gene are SGHKS and YYEKEE (reference sequence). The CDR3 sequence is 15 residues long.

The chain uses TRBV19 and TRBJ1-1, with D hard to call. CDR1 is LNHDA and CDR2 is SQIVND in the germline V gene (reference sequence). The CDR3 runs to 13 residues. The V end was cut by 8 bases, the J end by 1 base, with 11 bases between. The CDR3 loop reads CASRVRKNTEAFF. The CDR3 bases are TGTGCCAGTCGGGTAAGGAAGAACACTGAAGCTTTCTTT. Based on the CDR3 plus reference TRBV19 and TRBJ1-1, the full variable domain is DGGITQSPKYLFRKEGQNVTLSCEQNLNHDAMYWYRQDPGQGLRLIYYSQIVNDFQKGDIAEGYSVSREKKESFPLTVTSAQKNPTAFYLCASRVRKNTEAFFGQGTRLTVV.

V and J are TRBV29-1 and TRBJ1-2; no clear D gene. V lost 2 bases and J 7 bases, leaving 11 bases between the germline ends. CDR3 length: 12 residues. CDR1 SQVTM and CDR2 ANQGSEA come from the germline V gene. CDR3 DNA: TGCAGCGTTGAATTGCGATCCGTTGGCTACACCTTC. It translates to CSVELRSVGYTF.

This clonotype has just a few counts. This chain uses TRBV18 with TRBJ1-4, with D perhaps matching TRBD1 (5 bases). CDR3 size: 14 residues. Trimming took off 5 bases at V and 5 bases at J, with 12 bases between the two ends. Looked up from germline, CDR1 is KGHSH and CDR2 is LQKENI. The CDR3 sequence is CASSSTEGNEKLFF. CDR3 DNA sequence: TGTGCCAGCTCATCGACCGAGGGGAATGAAAAACTGTTTTTT.

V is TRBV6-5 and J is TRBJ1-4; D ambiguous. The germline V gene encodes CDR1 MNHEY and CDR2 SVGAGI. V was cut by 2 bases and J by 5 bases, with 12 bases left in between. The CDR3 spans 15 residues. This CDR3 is CASSYRTAENEKLFF. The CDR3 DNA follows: TGTGCCAGCAGTTACAGGACGGCTGAGAATGAAAAACTGTTTTTT.

Here the CDR3 DNA reads TGCAGCGTTCAATATCCGGGGGACTCCTACGAGCAGTACTTC. Its translation is CSVQYPGDSYEQYF. The chain is built from TRBV29-1 and TRBJ2-7; possible D gene TRBD2, 6 bases. Germline loops: CDR1 SQVTM, CDR2 ANQGSEA. The V gene lost 5 bases and the J gene lost 0 bases, with 14 bases spanning the gap. This CDR3 is built from 14 residues.

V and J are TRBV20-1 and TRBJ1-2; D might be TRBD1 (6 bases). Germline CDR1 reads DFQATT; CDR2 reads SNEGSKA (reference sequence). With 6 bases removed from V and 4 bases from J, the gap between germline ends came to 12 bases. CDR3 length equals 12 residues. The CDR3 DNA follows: TGCAGTGCGAGGACAGCGATCTATGGCTACACCTTC. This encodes CSARTAIYGYTF.

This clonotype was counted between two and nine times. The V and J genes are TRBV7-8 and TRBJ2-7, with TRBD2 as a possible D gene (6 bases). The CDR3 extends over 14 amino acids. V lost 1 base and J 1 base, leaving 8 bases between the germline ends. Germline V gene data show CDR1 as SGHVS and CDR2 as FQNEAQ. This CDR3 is CASSLEAGSYEQYF. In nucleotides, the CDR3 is TGTGCCAGCAGCTTAGAGGCGGGGTCCTACGAGCAGTACTTC.

The CDR3: CASSYRGTHGTEAFF. CDR3 nucleotide sequence: TGTGCCAGCAGTTACCGCGGGACCCATGGGACTGAAGCTTTCTTT. The chain recombines TRBV27 with TRBJ1-1; a possible D gene is TRBD1 (5 bases). V was pared by 4 bases and J by 5 bases, with 17 bases between. The CDR3 totals 15 residues. CDR1 and CDR2 from the germline V gene are MNHEY and SMNVEV (reference sequence).

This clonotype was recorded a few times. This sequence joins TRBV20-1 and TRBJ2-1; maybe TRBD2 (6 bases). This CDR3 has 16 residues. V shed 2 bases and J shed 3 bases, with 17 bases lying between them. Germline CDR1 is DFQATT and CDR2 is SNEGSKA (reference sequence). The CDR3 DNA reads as TGCAGTGCTAGAATATCGGGAGCGAGGGACTACAATGAGCAGTTCTTC. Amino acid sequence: CSARISGARDYNEQFF.

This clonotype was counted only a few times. The chain's CDR3 is CASSYTTGTNNEQFF. CDR3 in DNA: TGTGCCAGCAGTTACACCACCGGGACTAACAATGAGCAGTTCTTC. The J gene is TRBJ2-1, the V gene TRBV6-6, with 7 bases lining up with TRBD2. CDR3 size: 15 residues. J was trimmed by 5 bases and V by 2 bases; bases with no gene match: 6. Germline values: CDR1 MNHNY, CDR2 SVGAGI (reference sequence).

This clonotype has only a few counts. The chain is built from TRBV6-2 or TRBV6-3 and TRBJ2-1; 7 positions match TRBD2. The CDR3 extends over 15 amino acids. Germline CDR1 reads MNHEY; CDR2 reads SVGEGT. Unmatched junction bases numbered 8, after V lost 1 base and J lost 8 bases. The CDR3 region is CASSYFGGSAHEQFF. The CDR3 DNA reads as TGTGCCAGCAGTTACTTTGGCGGGAGCGCCCATGAGCAGTTCTTC.

CDR3 loop: CSTTKLVRVTDTQYF. In DNA, the CDR3 is TGCAGTACTACCAAACTAGTGAGGGTCACAGATACGCAGTATTTT. This chain uses TRBV20-1 with TRBJ2-3, with D maybe TRBD2 (5 bases). Trimming removed 8 bases at V and 2 bases at J, with 20 bases between. This CDR3 spans 15 amino acids. Per germline, CDR1 DFQATT and CDR2 SNEGSKA (reference sequence).

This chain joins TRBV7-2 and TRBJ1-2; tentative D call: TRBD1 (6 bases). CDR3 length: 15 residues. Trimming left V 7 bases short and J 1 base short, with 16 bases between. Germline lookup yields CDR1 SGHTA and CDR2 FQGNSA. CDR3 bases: TGTGCCAGCAACTATTGGACAGCCCTTAACTATGGCTACACCTTC. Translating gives CASNYWTALNYGYTF.

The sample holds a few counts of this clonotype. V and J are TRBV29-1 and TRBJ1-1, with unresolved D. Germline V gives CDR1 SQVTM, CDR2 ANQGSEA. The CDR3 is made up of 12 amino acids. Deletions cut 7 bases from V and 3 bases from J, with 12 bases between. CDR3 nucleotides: TGCAGCGGTCAGTCTCCCGACACTGAAGCTTTCTTT. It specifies CSGQSPDTEAFF.

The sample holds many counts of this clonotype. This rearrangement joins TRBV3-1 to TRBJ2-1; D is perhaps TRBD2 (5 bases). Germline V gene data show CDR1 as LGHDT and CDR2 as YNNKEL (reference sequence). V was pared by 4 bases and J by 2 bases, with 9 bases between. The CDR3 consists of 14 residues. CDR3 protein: CASSPSGTYNEQFF. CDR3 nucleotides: TGTGCCAGCAGCCCTTCGGGGACCTACAATGAGCAGTTCTTC.